This TCR beta chain was observed in a study of control samples from healthy donors and cancer patients. V was trimmed by 0 bases and J by 1 base, leaving 7 bases between them. Germline loops: CDR1 SGHAT, CDR2 FQNNGV. The CDR3 contains 15 residues. Assay used: immunoSEQ multiplex PCR; TCRdb lists only in-frame clones, some missing. The sample lists around 110,000 clones; nearly 95% were seen once. This rearrangement joins TRBV11-2 to TRBJ1-3; D remains ambiguous. The origin of this receptor is a man aged 25-40 years in good health. The sample consisted of blood. The CDR3 coding sequence is TGTGCCAGCAGCTTAGATGTTGCTTCTGGAAACACCATATATTTT. Translating it yields CASSLDVASGNTIYF. Full variable domain (rest looked up from reference TRBV11-2 and TRBJ1-3): EAGVAQSPRYKIIEKRQSVAFWCNPISGHATLYWYQQILGQGPKLLIQFQNNGVVDDSQLPKDRFSAERLKGVDSTLKIQPAKLEDSAVYLCASSLDVASGNTIYFGEGSWLTVV.